These 16 T cell receptor beta chains were all obtained from the same sample, sequenced in a study of T cells after yellow fever vaccination. TCRdb reanalysed the 5' RACE reads using MiXCR and keeps one entry per CDR3 protein. The repertoire holds some 340,000 distinct CDR3 sequences, approximately 4% seen once, with around 23% in the top ten. This specimen consisted of PBMCs, obtained 5 days after the yellow fever booster vaccination. These receptors were collected from a man between 18 and 29 years old who received the YFV17D yellow fever vaccine.

This clonotype has just a few counts. The chain recombines TRBV7-2 with TRBJ1-1; maybe TRBD1 (5 bases). The V end was cut by 6 bases, the J end by 0 bases, with 17 bases between. The germline gives CDR1 SGHTA, CDR2 FQGNSA. The CDR3 runs 16 residues. The CDR3 sequence: CASSLREGLMNTEAFF. The CDR3 DNA sequence: TGTGCCAGCAGTTTACGGGAGGGACTGATGAACACTGAAGCTTTCTTT.

The genes are TRBV5-1 and TRBJ2-5; TRBD2 matches at 8 bases. Germline lookup yields CDR1 SGHRS and CDR2 YFSETQ. The CDR3 has 14 residues. V trimming: 2 bases; J trimming: 4 bases; junction bases outside the gene matches: 4. CDR3 residues: CASSFAGGRETQYF. CDR3 DNA sequence: TGCGCCAGCAGCTTTGCGGGGGGACGAGAGACCCAGTACTTC.

This clonotype was found many times. The rearrangement uses TRBV6-6 and TRBJ1-6, with 9 bases lining up with TRBD1. Losses at the gene ends were 5 bases for V and 7 bases for J; bases not matched to a gene: 15. Germline V gene data show CDR1 as MNHNY and CDR2 as SVGAGI (reference sequence). The CDR3 totals 18 residues. CDR3 region: CASSNTGGAWVYNSPLHF. CDR3 DNA: TGTGCCAGCAGTAACACAGGGGGCGCTTGGGTTTACAATTCACCCCTCCACTTT.

This clonotype turned up a few times. V is TRBV5-1 and J is TRBJ1-1, with D possibly TRBD1 on 5 matching bases. V was trimmed by 4 bases and J by 0 bases, leaving 16 bases between them. CDR1 is SGHRS, CDR2 YFSETQ, per germline. The CDR3 contains 16 residues. In DNA, the CDR3 is TGCGCCAGCAGCCTGGGCGAGGACACCTTGAACACTGAAGCTTTCTTT. It codes for CASSLGEDTLNTEAFF.

This clonotype was observed many times. V and J are TRBV3-1 and TRBJ2-1; D unclear. V lost 4 bases and J lost 3, with 4 bases in between. Looked up from germline, CDR1 is LGHDT and CDR2 is YNNKEL (reference sequence). The CDR3 has 12 amino acids. The DNA of the CDR3 is TGTGCCAGCAGCCCGCGCTACAATGAGCAGTTCTTC. Protein: CASSPRYNEQFF.

This clonotype was observed a handful of times. V gene TRBV4-1 combines with J gene TRBJ1-2, with D possibly TRBD1 on 6 matching bases. Trimming pared 0 bases from V and 3 bases from J, leaving 11 bases between. CDR3 length equals 15 residues. In germline, CDR1 is MGHRA, CDR2 YSYEKL. CDR3 bases: TGCGCCAGCAGCCAAGATGTTGACAGGCACTATGGCTACACCTTC. Translating gives CASSQDVDRHYGYTF.

This chain links TRBV7-9 with TRBJ1-2, with 9 nucleotides matching TRBD1. The CDR3 has 17 residues. The V gene's germline CDR1 is SEHNR and CDR2 FQNEAQ (reference sequence). Trimming removed 3 bases from V and 4 bases from J; junction bases left unmatched: 12. The CDR3 region is CASSFPGQGRRGYGYTF. The DNA of the CDR3 is TGTGCCAGCAGCTTCCCGGGACAGGGCCGTAGAGGCTATGGCTACACCTTC.

This clonotype has more than one count but fewer than ten. The chain combines TRBV20-1 with TRBJ2-5, with D perhaps TRBD1 (6 bases). The CDR3 loop spans 15 amino acids. Trimming stripped 0 bases from V and 5 bases from J, with 16 bases between. CDR1 and CDR2 from the germline V gene are DFQATT and SNEGSKA (reference sequence). CDR3 DNA: TGCAGTGCTAGAGATGCCAGGGGCGTTTTGGAGACCCAGTACTTC. Translating gives CSARDARGVLETQYF.

This clonotype was seen only a few times. This chain connects TRBV6-2 or TRBV6-3 to TRBJ2-6; D may be TRBD2 (6 bases). CDR3 length equals 18 residues. Trimming stripped 6 bases from V and 4 bases from J, with 22 bases between. Germline values: CDR1 MNHEY, CDR2 SVGEGT. CDR3 sequence reads: CASSSGLLVGEGANVLTF. The CDR3, as DNA: TGTGCCAGCAGCTCGGGACTCCTCGTCGGGGAGGGGGCCAACGTCCTGACTTTC.

The table lists this clonotype with a few counts. A much bigger clone sits one base away, suggesting this may be a read error. The chain joins TRBV7-2 to TRBJ2-7; D is uncertain. V lost 3 bases to trimming and J lost 6 bases, with 6 bases between them. Germline V gene lookup returns CDR1 SGHTA and CDR2 FQGNSA. CDR3 length: 11 amino acids. This chain's CDR3 is CASSFAFEQYF. Written as DNA, the CDR3 is TGTGCCAGCAGCTTCGCGTTCGAGCAGTACTTC.

This clonotype was detected ten times or more. A much bigger clone sits one base away, suggesting this may be a read error. J is TRBJ2-2 and V is TRBV7-7; D could derive from TRBD1 or TRBD2 (6 bases each). The germline V gene has CDR1 SSHAT and CDR2 FNYEAQ (reference sequence). This CDR3 is built from 13 residues. For the CDR3, the DNA is TGTGCTAGCGCCCCGGGGGCCACCGGGGAGCTGATTTTT. Amino acids: CASAPGATGELIF.

This clonotype was seen only a few times. The rearrangement joins TRBV4-1 to TRBJ1-5; D perhaps matches TRBD1 (5 bases). This CDR3 spans 14 amino acids. Per the germline V gene, CDR1 is MGHRA and CDR2 is YSYEKL. Trimming removed 7 bases at V and 7 bases at J, with 17 bases between. The CDR3 DNA reads TGCGCCAGCACTCAGGGCCCTTCCAGGCAGCCCCAGCATTTT. Translated: CASTQGPSRQPQHF.

The chain links TRBV12-3 or TRBV12-4 to TRBJ2-1, with 9 bases matching TRBD2. Trimming removed 4 bases from V and 0 bases from J; junction bases left unmatched: 10. The CDR3 loop spans 18 amino acids. The CDR3 region is CASSSLIISGGSYNEQFF. For the CDR3, the DNA is TGTGCCAGCAGTTCCCTGATAATTAGCGGGGGCTCCTACAATGAGCAGTTCTTC.

CDR3 bases: TGCGCCAGCAGCAAACGGGGACAGGGAGGCACTGAAGCTTTCTTT. Translating gives CASSKRGQGGTEAFF. The V and J genes are TRBV5-1 and TRBJ1-1; 9 bases map to TRBD1. Losses at the gene ends were 4 bases for V and 4 bases for J; bases not matched to a gene: 8. This CDR3 is 15 amino acids long. The germline CDR1 and CDR2 sequences are SGHRS and YFSETQ.

This clonotype has a handful of counts. The rearrangement links TRBV7-3 to TRBJ2-7; 8 positions agree with TRBD2. The J segment lost 7 bases and the V segment lost 1 base, leaving 6 bases of the junction unmatched. This CDR3 region has 14 residues. CDR1 SGHTA and CDR2 FQGTGA come from the germline V gene. This CDR3 is CASSLNGGTREQYF. Written as DNA, the CDR3 is TGTGCCAGCAGCTTAAACGGCGGGACTAGAGAGCAGTACTTC.

The chain carries TRBV27 and TRBJ2-3, with D possibly matching TRBD2 (5 bases). Looked up from germline, CDR1 is MNHEY and CDR2 is SMNVEV (reference sequence). Trimming cost V 6 bases and J 0 bases, with 10 bases left between them. The CDR3 is made up of 14 amino acids. The CDR3 here is CASRGLPSTDTQYF. The CDR3 region has the DNA TGTGCCAGCAGAGGACTCCCTAGCACAGATACGCAGTATTTT.